This TCR beta chain was captured by sequencing in a study of regulatory T cells in long-lasting Graves disease. Study findings and constraints: Newly diagnosed disease favored TRBV20-1 and TRBJ2-1 over persistent disease. TCR diversity in persistent Graves' patients was below that of newly diagnosed ones.

Specified time point: newly diagnosed GD, antithyroid drugs for less than 3 months. The TCR library used RNA extracted from PBMCs. Worth noting for this clonotype: The antigen is undetermined.

Germline V gene data show CDR1 as LNHDA and CDR2 as SQIVND (reference sequence). The CDR3 is 14 residues long. V shed 8 bases and J shed 5 bases, with 17 bases lying between them. In building TCR beta libraries, iRepertoire HTBI primers were used together with Arm-PCR of CDR3 regions. TCRdb recomputed calls from the multiplex PCR reads with MiXCR, one row per CDR3 protein. The table has about 240,000 distinct CDR3 sequences, about 19% seen once. The TCR was taken from a female donor with Graves disease. V and J are TRBV19 and TRBJ2-3, with D perhaps given as TRBD1 or TRBD2 (6 bases each). Specimen: peripheral blood mononuclear cells (PBMCs), collected at new diagnosis, from a patient treated with antithyroid drugs. The CDR3 nucleotides are TGTGCCAGTGAGGTTCCGGGGGCGGGAGATACGCAGTATTTT. Translating it yields CASEVPGAGDTQYF.